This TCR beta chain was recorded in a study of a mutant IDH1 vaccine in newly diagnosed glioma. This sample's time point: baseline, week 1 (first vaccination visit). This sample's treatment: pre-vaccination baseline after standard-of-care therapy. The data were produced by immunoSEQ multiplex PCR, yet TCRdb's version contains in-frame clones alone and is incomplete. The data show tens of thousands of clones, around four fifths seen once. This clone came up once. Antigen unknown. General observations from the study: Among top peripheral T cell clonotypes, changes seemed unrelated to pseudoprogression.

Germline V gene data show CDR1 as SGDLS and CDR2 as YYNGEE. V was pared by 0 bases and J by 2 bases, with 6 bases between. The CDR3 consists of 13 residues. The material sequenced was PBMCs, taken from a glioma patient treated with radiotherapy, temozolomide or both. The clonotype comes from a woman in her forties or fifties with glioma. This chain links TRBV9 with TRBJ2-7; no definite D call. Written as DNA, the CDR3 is TGTGCCAGCAGCGTAGACGGCACCTACGAGCAGTACTTC. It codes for CASSVDGTYEQYF. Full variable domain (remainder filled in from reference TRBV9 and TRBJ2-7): DSGVTQTPKHLITATGQRVTLRCSPRSGDLSVYWYQQSLDQGLQFLIQYYNGEERAKGNILERFSAQQFPDLHSELNLSSLELGDSALYFCASSVDGTYEQYFGPGTRLTVT.